This T cell receptor beta chain came from a study of shared clonotypes between healthy human individuals. Each subset's genomic DNA was shared equally among a number of immunoSEQ plates. The data were produced by immunoSEQ multiplex PCR, yet TCRdb's version contains in-frame clones alone and is incomplete. This sample yields 1.4 million to 1.5 million clones, of which around 95% are seen a single time; approximately 1.2% belongs to the top ten. The sequence was obtained from a young man in good health. The sequencing sample was made of naive CD4+ T cells sorted from blood. The subset denotes: CD45RA+ positively selected.

In DNA, the CDR3 is TGTGCCAGCAGTCGACCGGAGGGCAGGAACTACGAGCAGTACTTC. Amino acids: CASSRPEGRNYEQYF. V usage is TRBV27 and J usage is TRBJ2-7; TRBD2 is a possible D gene (6 bases). This CDR3 spans 15 amino acids. The germline CDR1 and CDR2 sequences are MNHEY and SMNVEV (reference sequence). V lost 5 bases and J lost 3, with 17 bases in between.